Following are 3 T cell receptor beta chains from one sample sequenced in a study of spatial heterogeneity in lung cancer. TCRdb reanalysed the 5' RACE reads using MiXCR and keeps one entry per CDR3 protein. The repertoire consists of roughly 120,000 distinct CDR3 sequences, with approximately 12% occurring once and the leading ten covering around 16%. Time point denoted: blood at routine non-recurrence follow-up after resection. Whole RNA, which was extracted from tumor, nontumor lung tissue or frozen PBMC, was sequenced without any cell sorting. Sequencing was performed on PBMCs, taken at follow-up. Source of these receptors: a male donor with early-stage non-small cell lung cancer.

The V call is TRBV11-3, the J call TRBJ2-7, with D maybe TRBD1 (5 bases). The germline CDR1 and CDR2 sequences are SGHNT and YENEEA. The CDR3 consists of 15 residues. Trimming stripped 0 bases from V and 3 bases from J, with 12 bases between. CDR3 residues: CASSLEGTGVYEQYF. In DNA, the CDR3 is TGTGCCAGCAGCTTAGAAGGTACAGGAGTCTACGAGCAGTACTTC.

This clonotype was counted at least ten times. The CDR3 reads CASSPEGQLTTDTQYF. In nucleotides, the CDR3 is TGTGCCAGCAGCCCAGAGGGACAGTTAACCACAGATACGCAGTATTTT. This chain connects TRBV7-2 to TRBJ2-3; 7 bases agree with TRBD1. CDR1 SGHTA and CDR2 FQGNSA come from the germline V gene. Trimming took 5 bases from V and 2 from J; bases not matched to a gene: 10. CDR3 length: 16 residues.

CDR3 protein: CASRYDRVVTSNEQFF. For the CDR3, the DNA is TGTGCCAGCAGGTATGACAGGGTAGTGACGAGCAATGAGCAGTTCTTC. The chain has TRBV11-2 and TRBJ2-1; 7 bases align to TRBD1. The CDR3 is made up of 16 amino acids. V lost 6 bases to trimming and J lost 6 bases; unmatched junction nucleotides: 14. From germline, CDR1 is SGHAT and CDR2 FQNNGV.